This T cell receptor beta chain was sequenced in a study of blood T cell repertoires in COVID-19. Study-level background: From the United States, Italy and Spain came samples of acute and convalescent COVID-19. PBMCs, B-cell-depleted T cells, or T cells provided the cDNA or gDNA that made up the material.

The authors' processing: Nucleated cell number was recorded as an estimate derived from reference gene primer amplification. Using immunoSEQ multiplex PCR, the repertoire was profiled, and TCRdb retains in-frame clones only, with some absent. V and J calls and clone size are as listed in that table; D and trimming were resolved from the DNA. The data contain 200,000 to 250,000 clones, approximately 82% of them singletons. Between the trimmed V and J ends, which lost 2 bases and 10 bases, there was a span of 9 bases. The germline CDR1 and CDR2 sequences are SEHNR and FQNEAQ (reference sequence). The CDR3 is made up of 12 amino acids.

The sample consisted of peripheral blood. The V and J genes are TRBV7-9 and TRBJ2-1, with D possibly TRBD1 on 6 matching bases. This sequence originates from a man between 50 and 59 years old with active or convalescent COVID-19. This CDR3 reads CASSLTDREQFF. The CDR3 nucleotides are TGTGCCAGCAGCTTAACGGACAGAGAGCAGTTCTTC. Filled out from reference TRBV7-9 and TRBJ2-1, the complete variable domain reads DTGVSQNPRHKITKRGQNVTFRCDPISEHNRLYWYRQTLGQGPEFLTYFQNEAQLEKSRLLSDRFSAERPKGSFSTLEIQRTEQGDSAMYLCASSLTDREQFFGPGTRLTVL.